This T cell receptor (beta chain) came from a study of spatial heterogeneity in lung cancer. Study summary: Where they were available, follow-up PBMC samples were sequenced, at a median of about two years after resection. General study findings and limits: Compared with follow-up, resection was when ubiquitous expanded tumor TCRs appeared in blood more.

Time point in this sample: blood at routine non-recurrence follow-up after resection. Frozen PBMC, nontumor lung or tumor provided whole RNA, which was sequenced unsorted. As regards this clonotype: What it recognizes is unknown.

Every TCR cDNA molecule bore a unique molecular identifier. One entry per CDR3 protein, called by TCRdb with MiXCR from the 5' RACE reads. The sample lists roughly 120,000 distinct CDR3 sequences, roughly an eighth occurring once. V was cut by 2 bases and J by 5 bases, with 21 bases left in between. Germline lookup yields CDR1 SGHTA and CDR2 FQGNSA. This CDR3 comprises 17 residues. The chain combines TRBV7-2 with TRBJ2-5; weak D call: TRBD1 (7 bases). This clonotype originated in a male donor with early-stage non-small cell lung cancer. The material was PBMCs, obtained at follow-up. The CDR3 nucleotides are TGTGCCAGCAGCTTAATAGTTCGGAGGGGGCATTGGGAGACCCAGTACTTC. Translated, it gives CASSLIVRRGHWETQYF.